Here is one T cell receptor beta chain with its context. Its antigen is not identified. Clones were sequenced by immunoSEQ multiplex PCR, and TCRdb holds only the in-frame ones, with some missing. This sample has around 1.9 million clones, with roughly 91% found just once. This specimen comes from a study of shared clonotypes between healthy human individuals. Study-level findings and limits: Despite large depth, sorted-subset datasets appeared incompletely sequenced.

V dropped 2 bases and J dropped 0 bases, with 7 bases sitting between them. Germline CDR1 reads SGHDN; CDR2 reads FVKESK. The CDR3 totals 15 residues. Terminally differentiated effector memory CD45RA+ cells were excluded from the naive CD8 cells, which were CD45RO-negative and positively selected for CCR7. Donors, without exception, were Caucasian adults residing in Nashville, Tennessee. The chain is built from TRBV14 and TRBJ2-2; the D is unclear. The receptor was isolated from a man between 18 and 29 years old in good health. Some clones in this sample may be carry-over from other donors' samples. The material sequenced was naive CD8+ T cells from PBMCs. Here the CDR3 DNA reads TGTGCCAGCAGCCAATTTTACGCGAACACCGGGGAGCTGTTTTTT. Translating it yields CASSQFYANTGELFF.